Below, 13 T cell receptor beta chains from the same sample are listed, as sequenced in a study of cytomegalovirus exposure and HLA in healthy donors. In the PCR, 60 Vbeta and 13 Jbeta primers were used. The protocol was immunoSEQ multiplex PCR, while the TCRdb copy is restricted to in-frame clones and leaves out a portion. This sample carries approximately 190,000 clones, about 83% of them seen once, and the ten largest clones take approximately 1.8%. Sequencing was performed on PBMCs. The receptors derive from a man between 40 and 49 years old in good health and CMV-seropositive.

V and J are TRBV18 and TRBJ2-6, with a possible D match to TRBD1 (6 bases). CDR1 KGHSH and CDR2 LQKENI come from the germline V gene. The CDR3 has 15 residues. The ends were cut back, 3 bases at V and 4 bases at J, with 10 bases in the middle. CDR3 protein: CASSPDRTGANVLTF. In nucleotides, the CDR3 is TGTGCCAGCTCACCGGACAGAACAGGGGCCAACGTCCTGACTTTC. The full variable domain, completed using reference TRBV18 and TRBJ2-6, is NAGVMQNPRHLVRRRGQEARLRCSPMKGHSHVYWYRQLPEEGLKFMVYLQKENIIDESGMPKERFSAEFPKEGPSILRIQQVVRGDSAAYFCASSPDRTGANVLTFGAGSRLTVL.

V and J are TRBV18 and TRBJ1-5, with a weak D call TRBD1 (5 bases). Germline lookup yields CDR1 KGHSH and CDR2 LQKENI. The CDR3 totals 13 residues. V was cut by 4 bases and J by 3 bases, with 7 bases left in between. CDR3 nucleotide sequence: TGTGCCAGCTCACTGGACAACAATCAGCCCCAGCATTTT. Its protein is CASSLDNNQPQHF.

This clone was recorded once. The chain employs TRBV7-2 and TRBJ1-1; 7 bases align to TRBD1. This CDR3 comprises 16 residues. The germline V gene encodes CDR1 SGHTA and CDR2 FQGNSA. V shed 3 bases, J shed 0 bases, and the junction held 7 bases outside the gene matches. CDR3 bases: TGTGCCAGCAGCTTTCCCCGGGACAGCTTGAACACTGAAGCTTTCTTT. It encodes CASSFPRDSLNTEAFF.

The gene calls are TRBV25-1 and TRBJ2-7, with 8 bases matching TRBD1. The CDR3 totals 17 residues. The trim removed 8 bases at V and 1 base at J, leaving 16 bases unmatched. In germline, CDR1 is MGHDK, CDR2 SYGVNS. CDR3 in amino acids: CASPTGETGGISYEQYF. The CDR3 coding sequence is TGTGCCAGCCCTACCGGGGAAACAGGGGGTATATCCTACGAGCAGTACTTC.

The V gene is TRBV7-9, the J gene TRBJ2-6; 10 nucleotides line up with TRBD1. The ends lost 5 bases at V and 4 bases at J; junction bases unmatched: 8. Germline CDR1 is SEHNR and CDR2 is FQNEAQ (reference sequence). This CDR3 spans 17 amino acids. The CDR3: CASSPRQGARGANVLTF. In DNA, the CDR3 is TGTGCCAGCAGCCCGAGACAGGGGGCGCGCGGGGCCAACGTCCTGACTTTC.

The gene calls are TRBV2 and TRBJ1-4; 9 nucleotides agree with TRBD1. This CDR3 has 16 residues. Per germline, CDR1 SNHLY and CDR2 FYNNEI. The V gene end was trimmed by 8 bases and the J gene end by 7 bases; junction bases not matched to a gene: 14. The CDR3 is CASQYTTGGAGEKLFF. In DNA, the CDR3 is TGTGCCAGCCAATATACCACAGGGGGCGCCGGTGAAAAACTGTTTTTT.

Concerning this clone: Additional DNA sequences in this sample encode the identical CDR3. The chain carries TRBV6-5 and TRBJ1-1, with a possible D match to TRBD1 (5 bases). Trimming stripped 2 bases from V and 4 bases from J, with 8 bases between. The CDR3 spans 13 residues. CDR1 is MNHEY and CDR2 is SVGAGI in the germline V gene. This chain's CDR3 is CASSYGGGTEAFF. CDR3 bases: TGTGCCAGCAGTTACGGGGGGGGCACTGAAGCTTTCTTT.

J is TRBJ1-1 and V is TRBV5-1; D is perhaps TRBD1 (6 bases). Germline loops: CDR1 SGHRS, CDR2 YFSETQ. The CDR3 has 16 residues. V was clipped by 0 bases and J by 1 base, with 13 bases between them. In DNA form, the CDR3 reads TGCGCCAGCAGCTTGGGGGGAGGGACAAAGAACACTGAAGCTTTCTTT. This sequence encodes CASSLGGGTKNTEAFF.

The chain couples TRBV29-1 to TRBJ2-7; 7 nucleotides match TRBD2. Trimming took 7 bases from V and 1 from J; bases not matched to a gene: 7. From germline, CDR1 is SQVTM and CDR2 ANQGSEA. This CDR3 has 13 amino acids. This CDR3 reads CSGGGTDSYEQYF. In nucleotides, the CDR3 is TGCAGCGGGGGGGGAACCGATTCCTACGAGCAGTACTTC.

The chain is built from TRBV11-2 and TRBJ2-1; D may be TRBD1 (5 bases). V gave up 5 bases and J gave up 7 bases, with 18 bases separating them. Per the germline V gene, CDR1 is SGHAT and CDR2 is FQNNGV. This CDR3 spans 15 amino acids. As DNA, the CDR3 is TGTGCCAGCAGCCCCTCAGGACGGCCAGGGAATGAGCAGTTCTTC. It translates to CASSPSGRPGNEQFF.

The chain carries TRBV2 and TRBJ2-2, with D perhaps matching TRBD2 (6 bases). Trimming pared 5 bases from V and 1 base from J, leaving 8 bases between. Germline V lookup: CDR1 SNHLY, CDR2 FYNNEI. The CDR3 sequence is 14 residues long. The CDR3 loop is CASSRRENTGELFF. CDR3 nucleotide sequence: TGTGCCAGCAGTAGGCGGGAGAACACCGGGGAGCTGTTTTTT.

V and J are TRBV21-1 and TRBJ2-3; the DNA was not used to check the table's D call, TRBD1. TRBV21-1 is noted as a pseudogene. This CDR3 region has 15 residues. CDR3 DNA sequence: TGTGCCAGCAGCATGGGACAGCTCGGCACAGATACGCAGTATTTT. This translates into CASSMGQLGTDTQYF.

V usage is TRBV5-1 and J usage is TRBJ2-7; D call uncertain. This CDR3 spans 14 amino acids. Germline assignment: CDR1 SGHRS and CDR2 YFSETQ. V lost 0 bases and J 0 bases, leaving 7 bases between the germline ends. Written as DNA, the CDR3 is TGCGCCAGCAGCTTGGCTGTCGGCTCCTACGAGCAGTACTTC. It translates to CASSLAVGSYEQYF. The full variable domain, in which reference TRBV5-1 and TRBJ2-7 provide the parts outside the CDR3, is KAGVTQTPRYLIKTRGQQVTLSCSPISGHRSVSWYQQTPGQGLQFLFEYFSETQRNKGNFPGRFSGRQFSNSRSEMNVSTLELGDSALYLCASSLAVGSYEQYFGPGTRLTVT.